This T cell receptor (beta chain) is from a study of T cell responses to AZD1222 COVID-19 vaccine (dated by TCRdb to the early 2020s). Some background on the complete study: AZD1222 recipients with second doses at about 4 weeks or about 12 weeks were pooled, because spike-specific TCR depth and breadth did not differ between schedules. TCR sequencing was performed for roughly 250 trial participants, of whom roughly 200 were given two doses of AZD1222 and approximately 25 were given two doses of MenACWY control vaccine. Enrollment into the trials was organized by age into subgroups of 18-55, 56-69 and 70-plus years, and those subgroups contained roughly 150, 30 and 60 TCR-sequenced participants, respectively. Overall study results and their limits: A significant rise in spike-specific TCR breadth and depth was observed after two AZD1222 doses relative to day 0 and relative to MenACWY recipients. The whole spike protein was spanned by vaccine-associated CD4 TCRs, and dominant responses were seen in regions 160-218 and 743-854. Because no day 14 peak-response samples were available, repertoires were characterized only after the peak T cell response. Participants were mostly white British, with more females than males. The authors suggested clonal diversity may have been underestimated. Conclusions about previously exposed vaccinees are limited because only five to seven AZD1222 recipients were SARS-CoV-2 seropositive at baseline. The 56-69-year group was small, and its depth increase did not reach significance, likely because of low power. Epitopes outside the regions mutated in the B.1.351 and B.1.1.7 variants were reportedly recognized by nearly half of the unique spike-specific TCRs.

The CDR3 regions of human TCRbeta chains were analyzed by immunosequencing. As for how the authors treated the data: TCRs in the repertoires were matched against a reference library of SARS-CoV-2-specific TCRs that had been generated with the MIRA antigen-specificity platform. Breadth was defined as the fraction of unique TCRs that were SARS-CoV-2-associated, and depth was defined as the fraction of total T cells that were SARS-CoV-2-associated. Using the MIRA data, each spike-specific TCR was assigned both to the spike region to which the TCR was reactive and to a CD4 or CD8 class. Log10-transformed breadth and depth values were compared by one-way ANOVA with Sidak's multiple comparisons tests. TCRdb's version of the immuneACCESS table is confined to in-frame rearrangements and falls short of the full clone set. An unresolved V gene accounts for under half of the shortfall where checked; the remainder is of unknown origin. D and trimming were read from the DNA, whereas the V and J calls and clone size are those reported in that table. This sample has more than 95,000 clones in its table, and 90% of those were observed once. Jointly, the top ten make up 7.2% of the sample.

What the time point label conveys for this sample: baseline before first vaccination. Vaccinee samples came from UK trials COV001 and COV002, including a single-blind randomized controlled phase 2/3 trial of AZD1222 (ChAdOx1 nCoV-19) in healthy adults. Trial participant PBMC samples were collected at day 0 and day 28 after the second dose for TCRbeta chain sequencing. Relative to germline, V is 5 bases shorter and J is 0 bases shorter, with 17 bases between their ends. From a lookup of the germline V gene, CDR1 and CDR2 are KGHSH and LQKENI. Including the terminal cysteine and phenylalanine, the CDR3 comprises 17 residues. The only DNA kept is the CDR3, 51 bases in frame from the first base. Of note for this clone: Its antigen is unknown. Base quality data are lacking; no much larger clone is found one base away.

The sample consisted of peripheral blood, taken on day 0 of AZD1222 vaccination. This sequence originates from an adult in good health. This chain is built from TRBV18 and TRBJ1-3; the D gene is perhaps TRBD1, on 5 matching bases. The DNA sequence follows: TGTGCCAGCTCAGGAACGGGGACGGTGAGCTCTGGAAACACCATATATTTT. Protein translation: CASSGTGTVSSGNTIYF. Here the CDR3 is joined to the reference TRBV18 and TRBJ1-3 genes, and the full variable domain is: NAGVMQNPRHLVRRRGQEARLRCSPMKGHSHVYWYRQLPEEGLKFMVYLQKENIIDESGMPKERFSAEFPKEGPSILRIQQVVRGDSAAYFCASSGTGTVSSGNTIYFGEGSWLTVV.